This T cell receptor beta chain was identified in a study of blood T cell repertoires in COVID-19. Across the study: PBMCs, B-cell-depleted T cells, or T cells were the source of the cDNA or gDNA that made up the material.

How the authors handled the data: How many nucleated cells were present was estimated from reference gene primer amplification. Some clones are missing from TCRdb's copy, which holds only in-frame ones; the method was immunoSEQ multiplex PCR. V, J and clone size are taken as reported in that table, and D and trimming were inferred from the DNA itself. The sample contains about 310,000 clones, roughly 90% of which appear only once. This clone appeared a few times. Losses at the gene ends were 2 bases for V and 3 bases for J; bases not matched to a gene: 18. CDR1 and CDR2 (germline): LGHNA, YSLEER. This CDR3 contains 21 residues.

This sequence joins TRBV4-3 and TRBJ2-3; TRBD2 matches 12 bases. The source is a woman aged 18-29 years who had recovered from COVID-19. Sequenced material: PBMCs or T cells enriched from blood (not recorded which). CDR3 protein: CASSQSLASGGAVVGTDTQYF. The DNA of the CDR3 is TGCGCCAGCAGCCAAAGTCTGGCTAGCGGGGGGGCGGTGGTGGGAACAGATACGCAGTATTTT.